These T cell receptor beta chains were read from a single sample in a study of cytomegalovirus exposure and HLA in healthy donors. Clones were read by immunoSEQ multiplex PCR, and TCRdb kept only the in-frame ones, dropping some. The sample has 100,000 to 150,000 clones; around three quarters are singletons. Sequencing was carried out using PBMCs. These receptors all come from a man between 40 and 49 years old in good health and CMV-seronegative. Each CDR3 is given with its conserved first and last residue. A D gene is named only where the DNA matches it firmly. Part of the rows lack a size; the others show once, few, many or a class for expanded clones.

J gene,V gene,D gene,clone size,CDR3 DNA,CDR3 protein
TRBJ2-4,TRBV21-1,NA,few,TGTGCCAGCAGCACAGAAGCGGGGGGGCTAGCCAAAAACATTCAGTACTTC,CASSTEAGGLAKNIQYF
TRBJ1-3,TRBV30,NA,NA,TGTGCCTGGAGCCTCTCTGGAAACACCATATATTTT,CAWSLSGNTIYF
TRBJ2-4,TRBV6-5,TRBD1,NA,TGTGCCAGCAGTTACTCGGCACAGGGGTCTTTGGACATTCAGTACTTC,CASSYSAQGSLDIQYF
TRBJ2-7,TRBV28,TRBD1,NA,TGTGCCAGCACCACCGTGGGACAGGGGGCCAGAAGTCAGTACTTC,CASTTVGQGARSQYF
TRBJ2-2,TRBV11-3,TRBD2,NA,TGTGCCAGCAGCCCCGGAACTAGCGGAATGAACACCGGGGAGCTGTTTTTT,CASSPGTSGMNTGELFF
TRBJ2-4,TRBV19,NA,NA,TGTGCCAGTAGTATTCCCCCGAGGATTTTAGCCAAAAACATTCAGTACTTC,CASSIPPRILAKNIQYF
TRBJ1-1,TRBV28,TRBD1,NA,TGTGCCAGCAGTTTATGGGCAGGGGGCTGGGCTTTCTTT,CASSLWAGGWAFF
TRBJ1-2,TRBV7-2,TRBD1,NA,TGTGCCAGCAGCTTAGTGTCAGGCAGGGGGCTTCTTGGCTACACCTTC,CASSLVSGRGLLGYTF
TRBJ1-1,TRBV29-1,NA,NA,TGCAGCTTAAAGACAGAGAACACTGAAGCTTTCTTT,CSLKTENTEAFF
TRBJ1-6,TRBV5-4,TRBD1,NA,TGTGCCAGCAGCAATGCCACAGGGGCTTCACCCCTCCACTTT,CASSNATGASPLHF
TRBJ1-2,TRBV6-5,NA,few,TGTGCCAGCAGTTACTCGTGGAGAGGCTACGGCTACACCTTC,CASSYSWRGYGYTF
TRBJ1-2,TRBV18,NA,NA,TGTGCCAGCTCACCACCTAGCACAAACTATGGCTACACCTTC,CASSPPSTNYGYTF
TRBJ2-1,TRBV29-1,TRBD1,NA,TGCAGCGTTGATTCACAGGGACAGAACAATGAGCAGTTCTTC,CSVDSQGQNNEQFF
TRBJ2-1,TRBV5-4,TRBD1,once,TGTGCCAGCAGCTTAGACAGGGGGGCCTACAATGAGCAGTTCTTC,CASSLDRGAYNEQFF
TRBJ2-3,TRBV4-1,TRBD2,once,TGCGCCAGCAGCCGGGACTACCCTAGCACAGATACGCAGTATTTT,CASSRDYPSTDTQYF
TRBJ2-2,TRBV29-1,NA,NA,TGCAGCGTTACACAGGGTGCCGGGGAGCTGTTTTTT,CSVTQGAGELFF
TRBJ2-7,TRBV7-2,NA,NA,TGTGCCAGCAGCTTTAGTACCTACGAGCAGTACTTC,CASSFSTYEQYF
TRBJ1-1,TRBV11-2,TRBD1,NA,TGTGCCAGCAGCTTCCGGACAGGGAGCACTGAAGCTTTCTTT,CASSFRTGSTEAFF
TRBJ2-1,TRBV14,NA,NA,TGTGCCAGCAGCCAAGTGAGTTGGCGGGGTTCTGACAATGAGCAGTTCTTC,CASSQVSWRGSDNEQFF
TRBJ2-3,TRBV10-3,NA,NA,TGTGCCATCTCTGGGGGGGGCGGGGGTGGCACAGATACGCAGTATTTT,CAISGGGGGGTDTQYF
TRBJ2-5,TRBV18,NA,NA,TGTGCCAGCTCACCACCTGCCGGGGGCCAAGAGACCCAGTACTTC,CASSPPAGGQETQYF
TRBJ1-2,TRBV5-6,TRBD1,once,TGTGCCAGCAGCTTTTATCAGGGGGTGGTGTACTATGGCTACACCTTC,CASSFYQGVVYYGYTF
TRBJ2-1,TRBV5-1,TRBD2,once,TGCGCCAGCAGCCCGCTAGCGGGGGTCAACAATGAGCAGTTCTTC,CASSPLAGVNNEQFF
TRBJ2-7,TRBV4-1,NA,NA,TGCGCCAGCAGCCAAGATTCTTGGCAGGGTCCGGCCGAGCAGTACTTC,CASSQDSWQGPAEQYF
TRBJ2-7,TRBV5-1,NA,NA,TGCGCCAGCAGCCCCGCAGCGGCAGGAAAGGCCTACGAGCAGTACTTC,CASSPAAAGKAYEQYF
TRBJ1-6,TRBV27,NA,NA,TGTGCCAGCAGTTCCTCCGGGACAACCAATGCACCCCTCCACTTT,CASSSSGTTNAPLHF
TRBJ2-7,TRBV28,TRBD2,NA,TGTGCCAGCAGTTTTCGTTTTGGGGGGGGAACGTACGAGCAGTACTTC,CASSFRFGGGTYEQYF
TRBJ1-4,TRBV5-1,NA,NA,TGCGCCAGCAGCTTCGGAGGGGACAATGAAAAACTGTTTTTT,CASSFGGDNEKLFF
TRBJ2-1,TRBV15,TRBD2,NA,TGTGCCACCAGCAGGGGAGAGGGACTAGCGAGGTCCAATGAGCAGTTCTTC,CATSRGEGLARSNEQFF
TRBJ2-1,TRBV29-1,TRBD1,NA,TGCAGCGTTGCCCCAGCACGCCGGGACAGGGCCGATGAGCAGTTCTTC,CSVAPARRDRADEQFF
TRBJ2-5,TRBV5-1,NA,NA,TGCGCCAGCAGCTTGGACAGCTCGTGGACCCAGTACTTC,CASSLDSSWTQYF
TRBJ2-7,TRBV6-1,TRBD2,NA,TGTGCCAGCAGTCCGCGGGAGGGCCAATTCGACGAGCAGTACTTC,CASSPREGQFDEQYF
TRBJ1-2,TRBV6-5,TRBD1,once,TGTGCCAGCAGAAATACGGGACAGGGGAACTATGGCTACACCTTC,CASRNTGQGNYGYTF
TRBJ2-1,TRBV5-1,NA,few,TGCGCCAGCAGCCATGGAGCCCCCGATCTGGAGCAGTTCTTC,CASSHGAPDLEQFF
TRBJ2-1,TRBV28,TRBD1,NA,TGTGCCAGCAGTTTCCGGGACAGGGGGCGCGGTTTCCACAATGAGCAGTTCTTC,CASSFRDRGRGFHNEQFF
TRBJ2-7,TRBV6-1,NA,NA,TGTGCCAGCAGTGCCACCGGGACAATCTACGAGCAGTACTTC,CASSATGTIYEQYF
TRBJ2-2,TRBV5-1,TRBD2,NA,TGCGCCAGCAGACTAGCGGGGGGGAACACCGGGGAGCTGTTTTTT,CASRLAGGNTGELFF